The 14 T cell receptor beta chains in this list originate from one sample, sequenced in a study of response to subunit inactivated influenza vaccine (dated by TCRdb to the late 2010s). Library preparation used RT-PCR. Sequencing used an Illumina HiSeq 2500. TCRdb redid the processing of the public reads, applying fastp at Q25 and MiXCR, and retained in-frame beta chains. One record per CDR3 amino acid sequence lists the most common genes and DNA. The sample contains some 640,000 distinct CDR3 sequences, more than 11% of them found a single time. Jointly, the top ten make up approximately 6.5% of the sample. Sequences were derived from PBMCs from blood, sampled 14 to 15 days before vaccination. These receptors all stem from a man in his forties or fifties who received an inactivated influenza vaccine. Donor details come from another sample of the same person, matched by shared clones.

J is TRBJ2-1 and V is TRBV29-1, with a possible D match to TRBD1 (7 bases). V dropped 3 bases and J dropped 7 bases, with 13 bases sitting between them. The CDR3 extends over 13 amino acids. CDR1 and CDR2 (germline): SQVTM, ANQGSEA. This CDR3 is CSVDTGEANEQFF. CDR3 sequence (DNA): TGCAGCGTTGATACAGGGGAGGCGAATGAGCAGTTCTTC.

This clonotype was seen many times. The CDR3 DNA follows: TGTGCCAGCAGCTTGGTTCAGGGGGCCTATGGCTACACCTTC. Translated: CASSLVQGAYGYTF. The rearrangement joins TRBV7-9 to TRBJ1-2; 8 bases map to TRBD1. Trimming took 3 bases from V and 4 from J; bases not matched to a gene: 4. CDR1 is SEHNR and CDR2 is FQNEAQ in the germline V gene (reference sequence). The length of the CDR3 is 14 residues.

The V gene is TRBV20-1, the J gene TRBJ2-3; TRBD2 agrees at 9 bases. Unmatched junction bases numbered 7, after V lost 0 bases and J lost 6 bases. This CDR3 spans 15 amino acids. CDR1 DFQATT and CDR2 SNEGSKA come from the germline V gene (reference sequence). CDR3 DNA sequence: TGCAGTGCTAGAGATCTACTAGCGGGTCGGGATACGCAGTATTTT. Its protein is CSARDLLAGRDTQYF.

This chain joins TRBV6-5 and TRBJ2-3; maybe TRBD2 (6 bases). From germline, CDR1 is MNHEY and CDR2 SVGAGI. This CDR3 has 16 amino acids. Between the trimmed V and J ends, which lost 0 bases and 2 bases, there was a span of 12 bases. CDR3 in amino acids: CASSYSRGRPTDTQYF. CDR3 nucleotides: TGTGCCAGCAGTTACTCGCGGGGAAGACCCACAGATACGCAGTATTTT.

V and J are TRBV12-3 or TRBV12-4 and TRBJ2-1; TRBD2 is a possible D gene (5 bases). Between the trimmed V and J ends, which lost 6 bases and 11 bases, there was a span of 14 bases. The CDR3 runs 12 residues. The DNA of the CDR3 is TGTGCCAGCAGGCCAAGCGGACCGCAGCAGTTCTTC. It is translated as CASRPSGPQQFF.

This clonotype has more than one count but fewer than ten. The rearrangement uses TRBV6-1 and TRBJ1-3; perhaps TRBD1 as D (6 bases). Trimming shortened V by 3 bases and J by 2 bases, and 11 bases separated the two germline ends. Germline CDR1 and CDR2: MNHNS and SASEGT. The CDR3 runs 15 residues. The CDR3 sequence: CASSDGGGTGNTIYF. CDR3 DNA: TGTGCCAGCAGTGATGGGGGGGGCACTGGAAACACCATATATTTT.

At least ten counts were recorded for this clonotype. The chain carries TRBV28 and TRBJ1-5; 10 bases map to TRBD1. J lost 8 bases, V lost 0 bases, and 10 bases had no gene match. Germline-derived CDR1 and CDR2 are MDHEN and SYDVKM. CDR3 length equals 17 residues. CDR3 region: CASSLWRDRGRGKPQHF. Written as DNA, the CDR3 is TGTGCCAGCAGTTTATGGAGGGACAGGGGAAGGGGTAAGCCCCAGCATTTT.

This chain uses TRBV5-1 with TRBJ2-1; 11 bases line up with TRBD2. CDR3 length equals 21 residues. Germline CDR1 reads SGHRS; CDR2 reads YFSETQ. V shed 4 bases and J 2 bases; nucleotides not matched to a gene: 20. The CDR3 loop is CASSTFFTSGSSRGTYNEQFF. The DNA of the CDR3 is TGCGCCAGCAGCACATTCTTTACTAGCGGGAGTTCTAGGGGGACCTACAATGAGCAGTTCTTC.

The rearrangement links TRBV27 to TRBJ1-5; unclear D gene. V gave up 6 bases and J gave up 5 bases, with 14 bases separating them. The length of the CDR3 is 14 residues. Germline V gives CDR1 MNHEY, CDR2 SMNVEV (reference sequence). CDR3 in amino acids: CASRHTYDDQPQHF. CDR3 coding DNA: TGTGCCAGCAGGCATACTTACGACGATCAGCCCCAGCATTTT.

The V call is TRBV18, the J call TRBJ1-2; tentatively, D is TRBD1 (6 bases). The CDR3 consists of 16 residues. The germline V gene encodes CDR1 KGHSH and CDR2 LQKENI. V was trimmed by 3 bases and J by 4 bases, leaving 18 bases between them. CDR3 sequence: CASSPRTEMAFYGYTF. The CDR3 bases are TGTGCCAGCTCACCCAGGACAGAGATGGCCTTCTATGGCTACACCTTC.

This clonotype was recorded many times. The V call is TRBV28, the J call TRBJ1-5; D might be TRBD1 (6 bases). The V and J ends lost 1 base and 7 bases respectively, with 11 bases between them. The CDR3 has 14 residues. The germline V gene has CDR1 MDHEN and CDR2 SYDVKM. This CDR3 is CASSLYAGEQPQHF. CDR3 nucleotide sequence: TGTGCCAGCAGTTTATACGCAGGGGAACAGCCCCAGCATTTT.

The rearrangement joins TRBV3-1 to TRBJ2-2; TRBD1 matches 8 bases. This CDR3 has 15 residues. The V segment lost 3 bases and the J segment 5 bases; nucleotides outside the gene matches: 5. Germline V gene lookup returns CDR1 LGHDT and CDR2 YNNKEL (reference sequence). CDR3 nucleotides: TGTGCCAGCAGCCATCGACAGGGGTATACCGGGGAGCTGTTTTTT. It is translated as CASSHRQGYTGELFF.

This clonotype was seen only a few times. The V gene is TRBV4-2, the J gene TRBJ2-5; D possibly uses TRBD1 or TRBD2 (5 bases each). The length of the CDR3 is 18 residues. The ends were cut back, 3 bases at V and 5 bases at J, with 25 bases in the middle. Germline V gives CDR1 LGHNA, CDR2 YNFKEQ. CDR3 loop: CASSQDTRDGVLRETQYF. CDR3 coding DNA: TGTGCCAGCAGCCAGGACACCCGCGACGGGGTCCTAAGGGAGACCCAGTACTTC.

This clonotype appeared many times. V is TRBV29-1 and J is TRBJ1-1; weak D call: TRBD1 (5 bases). V was cut by 6 bases and J by 0 bases, with 11 bases left in between. Germline V gene sequence: CDR1 SQVTM, CDR2 ANQGSEA. The CDR3 is 13 amino acids. CDR3 nucleotides: TGCAGCGTGGGGACGGTCATGAACACTGAAGCTTTCTTT. Translating gives CSVGTVMNTEAFF.